This T cell receptor beta chain was recovered during a study of blood T cells in healthy people across ages (dated by TCRdb to about 2015). The study in broad terms: Template switching captured roughly one uniquely barcoded TCR beta cDNA molecule per two T cells in model experiments. For two donors (one aged 18 to 29 and one aged 80 or older), the study analyzed two additional independent replicas of 1 million unique cDNA reads from the same blood draw. Using deep sequencing normalized with unique cDNA molecular identifiers, the study measured how TCR beta repertoire diversity changes with age. The donors were divided into four age groups: young (average around 16 years), middle-aged (around 41), aged (approximately 62) and long-lived (around 87). On the study overall, not on this receptor specifically: A strong correlation was found between observed TCR beta diversity and the percentage of naive T cells measured by flow cytometry. Observed TCR beta diversity per million T cells fell roughly linearly with age, and a significant reduction was already apparent by age roughly 40. Bulk unsorted PBMC profiling prevented conclusive comparison of naive and antigen-experienced compartments. The long-lived group showed more naive CD4+ T cells, fewer expanded clones and increased TCR diversity than the aged group, suggesting age selection. Total diversity estimates from one million sequenced T cells were considered lower bounds and underestimates. Donor CMV infection status was unknown, potentially confounding age-related changes in expanded clonotypes.

This clonotype was seen only a few times. This receptor's antigen is unknown. Nothing much larger sits one base from this clone, and base qualities are not available. Measured from the cysteine to the phenylalanine, the CDR3 is 17 residues long. Only the CDR3 DNA stays, 51 bases, in frame from base 1. The junction carries 14 bases between V and J, which are trimmed by 1 base and 0 bases respectively. CDR1 and CDR2 are read off the germline V gene as SGHRS and YFSETQ. Libraries were prepared through 5' RACE. The run used an Illumina HiSeq 2500. A second PCR of roughly 7 to 12 cycles was performed with a sample-barcoded 5' primer and a J-beta primer mix. A template-switch 5' adaptor carrying 12 random nucleotides introduced a unique molecular identifier onto each TCR beta cDNA molecule. At least 2.5 million CDR3-containing paired-end reads were obtained from each sample. The Mint cDNA synthesis kit, primed by a TRBC-specific oligonucleotide, was used to synthesize first-strand cDNA from all RNA. All cDNA was treated with uracil-DNA glycosylase and then went through a first 18-cycle PCR with the universal primers M1SS and BC2_uni_R. The original pipeline was this. Each sample was normalized by randomly selecting 1 million high-quality reads, each carrying a distinct molecular identifier. Reads sharing molecular identifiers were discarded rather than binned into consensus sequences. MiTCR, run with a Q25 quality threshold and the strictest error-elimination algorithm, handled CDR3 identification, clonotype clustering and error correction. A nonparametric unseen species model with Euler transformation was used to estimate lower-bound total TCR beta diversity. In-frame beta chains were kept once TCRdb had trimmed the public reads at Q25 with fastp and called clones with MiXCR. Identical CDR3 proteins give one entry, which carries the most common genes and DNA. These V and J calls derive from TCRdb rather than the authors' analysis. The sample contains about 800,000 distinct CDR3 sequences, just under 25% of them found a single time. The ten largest clones add up to roughly 3.8% of the sample.

The donors were some 39 Caucasian individuals from Russia, aged 6 to 90 years, who were systemically healthy. Around 10 milliliters of peripheral blood were collected from each donor into EDTA-treated Vacutainer tubes. PBMCs were isolated by Ficoll-Paque density-gradient centrifugation, with at least 6.5 million obtained per sample. Trizol reagent was used to extract total RNA from the PBMCs, yielding at least 6 micrograms per sample. Naive CD45RAhigh/CD27high T cell percentages were measured by flow cytometry on a PBMC aliquot from every donor. Separately, the same data were catalogued under a study of T cells of mothers and their children. The second paper states: Nine systemically healthy Caucasian individuals served as donors, namely three mothers together with their six children. cDNA synthesis consumed the entire amount of extracted RNA, loaded at around 1.5 ug RNA in each 15 ul reaction. In the second PCR, the M1S primer introduced both the sample barcodes and 2-4 random nucleotides. Over 10 million TCR beta CDR3 reads came from each mother, compared with approximately 3 million reads from each child. TCR recombination output is similarly shaped by thymic selection in related and unrelated pairs, with a minor effect exerted by inherited differences. Normalized repertoire overlap in related mother-child pairs was always slightly higher than in unrelated mother-child pairs, but the difference was never significant. No persistent microchimeric T cell clones were detected, at a sensitivity of roughly 93 clones per million clonotypes. To look for features that set related mother-child pairs apart from unrelated individuals, the researchers ran deep NGS to compare the TCR beta repertoires of mothers and children. Mothers averaged about 40 +/- 4 years of age and children averaged about 12 +/- 4 years. After adapter ligation with NEBNext reagents, the libraries were sequenced on Illumina HiSeq 2000 with 100+100 nt paired-end reads. Mother and child libraries were prepared a month apart and sequenced in separate runs to prevent cross-contamination. Between about 500,000 and 2,100,000 distinct TCR beta clonotypes were identified per donor. Naive TCR beta clonotypes were estimated from low-frequency clonotypes matched to each donor's FACS-determined naive share, without sorting.

The specimen was blood. This chain joins TRBV5-1 to TRBJ2-1; no D gene can be assigned with confidence. This receptor was taken from a boy between 10 and 17 years old in good health. CDR3 region: CASSLFPLESSYNEQFF. The DNA reads as follows: TGCGCCAGCAGCTTGTTTCCGTTGGAAAGCTCCTACAATGAGCAGTTCTTC.